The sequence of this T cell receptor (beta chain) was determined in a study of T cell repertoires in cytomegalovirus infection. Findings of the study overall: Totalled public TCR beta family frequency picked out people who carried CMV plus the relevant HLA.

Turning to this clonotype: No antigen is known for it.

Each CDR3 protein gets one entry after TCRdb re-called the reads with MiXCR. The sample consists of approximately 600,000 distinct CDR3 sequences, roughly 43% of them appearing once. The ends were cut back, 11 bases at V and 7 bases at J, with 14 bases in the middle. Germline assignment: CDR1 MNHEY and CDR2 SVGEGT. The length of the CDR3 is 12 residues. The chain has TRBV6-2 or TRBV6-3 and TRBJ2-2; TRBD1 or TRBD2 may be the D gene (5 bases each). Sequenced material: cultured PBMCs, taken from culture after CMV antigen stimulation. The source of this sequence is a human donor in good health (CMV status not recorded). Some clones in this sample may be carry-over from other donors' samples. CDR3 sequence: CAVRGDSGELFF. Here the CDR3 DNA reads TGTGCCGTGAGAGGGGATAGCGGGGAGCTGTTTTTT.